The 21 T cell receptor beta chains below were found in one sample sequenced in a study of blood T cell repertoires in COVID-19. Only in-frame clones appear in the TCRdb table, and some are missing; sequencing was by immunoSEQ multiplex PCR. The top ten hold 2.4% of the sample, which has roughly 150,000 clones, approximately 86% seen once. Sequencing input: peripheral blood. The receptors shown here come from a woman in her 70s with acute or convalescent COVID-19.

J is TRBJ1-6 and V is TRBV19; D possibly corresponds to TRBD1 (6 bases). The CDR3 is 12 amino acids. V dropped 8 bases and J dropped 11 bases, with 13 bases sitting between them. The germline V gene has CDR1 LNHDA and CDR2 SQIVND (reference sequence). CDR3 coding DNA: TGTGCCAGTTCGGCAGGGGTACCACCCCTCCACTTT. This codes for CASSAGVPPLHF.

CDR3 in amino acids: CASSPGDTNTEAFF. In nucleotides, the CDR3 is TGCGCCAGCAGCCCTGGGGACACTAACACTGAAGCTTTCTTT. The chain employs TRBV5-1 and TRBJ1-1; D is possibly TRBD1 (6 bases). The germline CDR1 and CDR2 sequences are SGHRS and YFSETQ. V was trimmed by 4 bases and J by 2 bases, leaving 12 bases between them. The CDR3 covers 14 residues.

V usage is TRBV12-3 or TRBV12-4 and J usage is TRBJ2-2; D unclear. The CDR3 loop spans 12 amino acids. V was trimmed by 3 bases and J by 6 bases, leaving 5 bases between them. CDR3 sequence (DNA): TGTGCCAGCAGTTTTGGGCCCGGGGAGCTGTTTTTT. Protein: CASSFGPGELFF.

This clone is a singleton in its sample. V gene TRBV6-6 combines with J gene TRBJ2-5; 7 nucleotides align to TRBD1. This CDR3 spans 14 amino acids. V lost 6 bases and J lost 0; bases outside the gene matches: 4. Germline values: CDR1 MNHNY, CDR2 SVGAGI (reference sequence). CDR3 DNA sequence: TGTGCCAGCAGGGGACAGCAGTACCAAGAGACCCAGTACTTC. Residues: CASRGQQYQETQYF.

This clone was picked up one time. The CDR3 DNA follows: TGTGCCAGCAGCGACATGCGACTAGTACGCGAGCAGTACGTC. It yields the protein CASSDMRLVREQYV. The gene calls are TRBV28 and TRBJ2-7, with D possibly TRBD2 on 6 matching bases. The CDR3 totals 14 residues. Germline V gene data show CDR1 as MDHEN and CDR2 as SYDVKM. Trimming removed 6 bases at V and 6 bases at J, with 18 bases between.

The chain couples TRBV7-8 to TRBJ1-1; a weak D match, TRBD1 (6 bases). Trimming stripped 5 bases from V and 6 bases from J, with 16 bases between. Germline loops: CDR1 SGHVS, CDR2 FQNEAQ. The CDR3 runs 14 residues. CDR3 region: CASSRGGGRSEAFF. CDR3 nucleotides: TGTGCCAGCAGCCGAGGAGGGGGTCGATCTGAAGCTTTCTTT.

The rearrangement links TRBV19 to TRBJ1-2, with D maybe TRBD1 (6 bases). CDR3 length equals 12 residues. Germline CDR1 and CDR2: LNHDA and SQIVND (reference sequence). V lost 3 bases, J lost 10 bases, and 12 bases lay in between. The CDR3 spells CASSINRADYTF. CDR3 bases: TGTGCCAGTAGTATCAACAGGGCGGACTACACCTTC.

The chain couples TRBV29-1 to TRBJ2-1; 9 bases match TRBD1. Losses at the gene ends were 6 bases for V and 8 bases for J; bases not matched to a gene: 8. This CDR3 comprises 13 residues. CDR1 and CDR2 (germline): SQVTM, ANQGSEA. CDR3 DNA: TGCAGCGTCGTCGGACAGGGGTTAGATGAGCAGTTCTTC. It yields the protein CSVVGQGLDEQFF.

This clone has a single count. This chain links TRBV29-1 with TRBJ2-1; D is perhaps TRBD1 (5 bases). Germline CDR1 and CDR2: SQVTM and ANQGSEA. Trimming left V 5 bases short and J 10 bases short, with 15 bases between. The CDR3 consists of 12 residues. CDR3 sequence reads: CSVQGWANEQFF. The CDR3 DNA reads TGCAGCGTTCAGGGTTGGGCTAACGAGCAGTTCTTC.

As to this clone: The same CDR3 is also encoded by other DNA sequences in this sample. V and J are TRBV6-5 and TRBJ1-2, with 8 bases identical to TRBD1. CDR1 and CDR2 from the germline V gene are MNHEY and SVGAGI. The CDR3 contains 15 residues. The V and J ends lost 0 bases and 2 bases, in that order; junction bases with no gene match: 2. CDR3 amino acids: CASSYSTGGNYGYTF. DNA of the CDR3: TGTGCCAGCAGTTACTCTACAGGGGGAAACTATGGCTACACCTTC.

The chain couples TRBV9 to TRBJ2-3, with 10 bases fitting TRBD2. Looked up from germline, CDR1 is SGDLS and CDR2 is YYNGEE. CDR3 length equals 16 residues. J lost 4 bases, V lost 0 bases, and 5 bases had no gene match. The CDR3: CASSVGQAGGPDTQYF. The CDR3 DNA is TGTGCCAGCAGCGTAGGTCAAGCGGGGGGGCCAGATACGCAGTATTTT.

The chain has TRBV7-8 and TRBJ1-2; 9 bases are shared with TRBD1. Germline CDR1 SGHVS, CDR2 FQNEAQ. The J segment lost 8 bases and the V segment lost 5 bases, leaving 6 bases of the junction unmatched. This CDR3 comprises 13 residues. The DNA of the CDR3 is TGTGCCAGCAGCAACCGACAGGGGGGCGGCTACACCTTC. This translates into CASSNRQGGGYTF.

The V call is TRBV7-8, the J call TRBJ2-7, with 8 bases matching TRBD2. The germline V gene has CDR1 SGHVS and CDR2 FQNEAQ. Unmatched junction bases numbered 2, after V lost 5 bases and J lost 2 bases. There are 13 residues in the CDR3. The CDR3 sequence: CASSPGGAYEQYF. For the CDR3, the DNA is TGTGCCAGCAGCCCCGGGGGGGCCTACGAGCAGTACTTC.

The V and J genes are TRBV18 and TRBJ2-1, with 8 bases that match TRBD2. V was pared by 2 bases and J by 0 bases, with 15 bases of the junction left unmatched. From germline, CDR1 is KGHSH and CDR2 LQKENI. The CDR3 contains 20 residues. The CDR3 is CASSPGSRTGGWSSYNEQFF. The CDR3 nucleotides are TGTGCCAGCTCACCAGGATCAAGGACGGGGGGGTGGAGCTCCTACAATGAGCAGTTCTTC.

Only one count was recorded for this clone. V gene TRBV5-1 combines with J gene TRBJ2-1; D may be TRBD1 (6 bases). The ends were cut back, 8 bases at V and 2 bases at J, with 17 bases in the middle. This CDR3 region has 15 residues. The germline CDR1 and CDR2 sequences are SGHRS and YFSETQ. DNA of the CDR3: TGCGCCAGTACTTATACAGGGCGCGCCTACAATGAGCAGTTCTTC. Its translation: CASTYTGRAYNEQFF.

The table lists this clone with a count of one. The same CDR3 can be traced to other DNA sequences in this sample. The rearrangement links TRBV7-9 to TRBJ1-6; 7 nucleotides line up with TRBD1. With 4 bases clipped from V and 7 bases from J, the junction kept 4 bases outside the gene matches. The length of the CDR3 is 14 residues. CDR1 SEHNR and CDR2 FQNEAQ come from the germline V gene (reference sequence). Here the CDR3 DNA reads TGTGCCAGCAGCTCCGGGACAGCCAATTCACCCCTCCACTTT. It codes for CASSSGTANSPLHF.

This clone showed up just once. This chain links TRBV6-2 or TRBV6-3 with TRBJ2-3; TRBD2 is a possible D gene (6 bases). Germline loops: CDR1 MNHEY, CDR2 SVGEGT. The V end lost 5 bases, the J end lost 3 bases, and 18 bases lay between the germline ends. The CDR3 spans 16 residues. CDR3 coding DNA: TGTGCCAGCAGTCGCGCGGGGCAGGGTTGGACAGATACGCAGTATTTT. The encoded protein is CASSRAGQGWTDTQYF.

J is TRBJ2-1 and V is TRBV11-2; no clear D gene. The ends were cut back, 0 bases at V and 6 bases at J, with 9 bases in the middle. CDR1 SGHAT and CDR2 FQNNGV come from the germline V gene. This CDR3 is 14 amino acids long. CDR3 sequence: CASSLDNIFNEQFF. In nucleotides, the CDR3 is TGTGCCAGCAGCTTAGATAACATTTTCAATGAGCAGTTCTTC. The variable domain in full, with the rest retrieved from reference TRBV11-2 and TRBJ2-1, is EAGVAQSPRYKIIEKRQSVAFWCNPISGHATLYWYQQILGQGPKLLIQFQNNGVVDDSQLPKDRFSAERLKGVDSTLKIQPAKLEDSAVYLCASSLDNIFNEQFFGPGTRLTVL.

This chain uses TRBV28 with TRBJ1-6; D is perhaps TRBD1 (5 bases). The ends were cut back, 2 bases at V and 6 bases at J, with 11 bases in the middle. The length of the CDR3 is 15 residues. The germline V gene has CDR1 MDHEN and CDR2 SYDVKM. The CDR3 bases are TGTGCCAGCAGTTTAAGGGGTGCGGTTAATTCACCCCTCCACTTT. Encoded protein: CASSLRGAVNSPLHF.

This clone was counted between two and nine times. V and J are TRBV2 and TRBJ2-1; TRBD2 is a possible D gene (5 bases). Deletions cut 4 bases from V and 15 bases from J, with 16 bases between. Germline lookup yields CDR1 SNHLY and CDR2 FYNNEI. CDR3 size: 12 residues. CDR3 region: CASSVTQRSLFF. In DNA form, the CDR3 reads TGTGCCAGCAGTGTGACCCAGCGGTCTCTGTTCTTC.

The chain couples TRBV14 to TRBJ1-3; TRBD1 matches 12 bases. With 5 bases clipped from V and 2 bases from J, the junction kept 10 bases outside the gene matches. The CDR3 runs 18 residues. CDR1 and CDR2 (germline): SGHDN, FVKESK. CDR3 sequence reads: CASSGRGDRGPPGNTIYF. The CDR3 DNA reads as TGTGCCAGCAGCGGAAGAGGGGACAGGGGGCCACCTGGAAACACCATATATTTT.